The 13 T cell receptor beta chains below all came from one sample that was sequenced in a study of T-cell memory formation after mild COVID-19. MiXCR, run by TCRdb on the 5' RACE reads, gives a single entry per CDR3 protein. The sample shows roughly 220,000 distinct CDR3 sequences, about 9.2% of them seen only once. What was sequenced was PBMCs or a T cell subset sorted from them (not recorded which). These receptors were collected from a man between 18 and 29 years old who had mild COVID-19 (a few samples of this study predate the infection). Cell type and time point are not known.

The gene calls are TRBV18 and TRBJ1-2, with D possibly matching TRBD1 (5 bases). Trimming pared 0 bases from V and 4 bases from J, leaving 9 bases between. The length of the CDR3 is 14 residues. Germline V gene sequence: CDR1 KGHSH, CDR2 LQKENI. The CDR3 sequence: CASSPPAGPYGYTF. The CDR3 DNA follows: TGTGCCAGCTCACCACCCGCAGGGCCCTATGGCTACACCTTC.

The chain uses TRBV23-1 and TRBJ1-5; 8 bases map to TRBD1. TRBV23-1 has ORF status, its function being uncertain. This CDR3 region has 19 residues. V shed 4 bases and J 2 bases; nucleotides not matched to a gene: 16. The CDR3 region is CASSRSDRGKVLGNQPQHF. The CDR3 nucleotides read TGCGCCAGCAGTCGGAGCGACAGGGGAAAAGTCTTGGGCAATCAGCCCCAGCATTTT.

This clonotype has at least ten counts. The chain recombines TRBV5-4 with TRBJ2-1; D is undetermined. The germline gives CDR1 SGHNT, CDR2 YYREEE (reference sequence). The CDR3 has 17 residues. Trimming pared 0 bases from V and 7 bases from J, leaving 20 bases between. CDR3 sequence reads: CASSLGKWVRIQNEQFF. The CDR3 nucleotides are TGTGCCAGCAGCTTGGGAAAATGGGTGCGAATACAGAATGAGCAGTTCTTC.

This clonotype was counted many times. This CDR3 is CASTAKTGPQDTQYF. The CDR3, as DNA: TGCGCCAGCACCGCCAAGACAGGGCCTCAGGATACGCAGTATTTT. This chain connects TRBV5-1 to TRBJ2-3, with 7 positions matching TRBD1. J was trimmed by 6 bases and V by 6 bases; bases with no gene match: 13. This CDR3 has 15 amino acids. CDR1 is SGHRS, CDR2 YFSETQ, per germline.

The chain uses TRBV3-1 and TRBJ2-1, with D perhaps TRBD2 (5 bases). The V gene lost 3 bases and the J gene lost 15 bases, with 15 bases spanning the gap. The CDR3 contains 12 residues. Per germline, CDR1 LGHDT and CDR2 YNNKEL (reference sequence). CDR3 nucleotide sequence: TGTGCCAGCAGCCAGGCAGAGACTAAACGGTTCTTC. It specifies CASSQAETKRFF.

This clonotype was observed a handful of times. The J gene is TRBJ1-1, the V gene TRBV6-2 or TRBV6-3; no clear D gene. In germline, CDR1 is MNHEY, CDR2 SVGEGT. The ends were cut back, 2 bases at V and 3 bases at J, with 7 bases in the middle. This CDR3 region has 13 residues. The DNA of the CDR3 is TGTGCCAGCAGTTACGAGTCTGACACTGAAGCTTTCTTT. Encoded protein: CASSYESDTEAFF.

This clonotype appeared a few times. CDR3: CASSLALGSVLNEQFF. CDR3 sequence (DNA): TGCGCCAGCAGCTTGGCCTTGGGCAGCGTCCTCAATGAGCAGTTCTTC. V usage is TRBV5-1 and J usage is TRBJ2-1, with D unclear. CDR1 and CDR2 from the germline V gene are SGHRS and YFSETQ. The CDR3 contains 16 residues. Trimming removed 0 bases from V and 6 bases from J, with 16 bases in between.

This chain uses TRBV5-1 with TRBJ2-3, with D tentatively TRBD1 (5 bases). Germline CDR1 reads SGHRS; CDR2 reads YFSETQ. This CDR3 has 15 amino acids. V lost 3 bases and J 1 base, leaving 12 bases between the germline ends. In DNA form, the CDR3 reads TGCGCCAGCAGCTCGTACAGGTCTGGCACAGATACGCAGTATTTT. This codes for CASSSYRSGTDTQYF.

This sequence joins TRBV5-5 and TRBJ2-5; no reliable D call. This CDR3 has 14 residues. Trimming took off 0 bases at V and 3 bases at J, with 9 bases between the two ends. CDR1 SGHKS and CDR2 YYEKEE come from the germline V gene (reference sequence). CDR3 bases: TGTGCCAGCAGCTTGGGGGCAGCAAAAGAGACCCAGTACTTC. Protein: CASSLGAAKETQYF.

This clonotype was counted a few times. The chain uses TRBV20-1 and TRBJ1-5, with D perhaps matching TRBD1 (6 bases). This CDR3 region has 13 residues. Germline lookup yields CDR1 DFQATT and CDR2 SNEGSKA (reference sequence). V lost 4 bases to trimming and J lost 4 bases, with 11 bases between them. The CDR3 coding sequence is TGCAGTGCTAAGGACAGTCTTAATCAGCCCCAGCATTTT. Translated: CSAKDSLNQPQHF.

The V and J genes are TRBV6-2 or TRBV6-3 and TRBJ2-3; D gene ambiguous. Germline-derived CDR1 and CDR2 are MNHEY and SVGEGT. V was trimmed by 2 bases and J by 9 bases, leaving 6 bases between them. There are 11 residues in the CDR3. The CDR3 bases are TGTGCCAGCAGTTACCCGGAGACGCAGTATTTT. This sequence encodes CASSYPETQYF.

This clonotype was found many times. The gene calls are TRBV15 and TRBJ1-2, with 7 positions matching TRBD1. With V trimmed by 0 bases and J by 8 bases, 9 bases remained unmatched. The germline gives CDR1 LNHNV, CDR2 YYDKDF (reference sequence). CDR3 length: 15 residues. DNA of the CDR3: TGTGCCACCAGCAGAGATCCACGACAGGGTGGGGGCTACACCTTC. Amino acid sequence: CATSRDPRQGGGYTF.

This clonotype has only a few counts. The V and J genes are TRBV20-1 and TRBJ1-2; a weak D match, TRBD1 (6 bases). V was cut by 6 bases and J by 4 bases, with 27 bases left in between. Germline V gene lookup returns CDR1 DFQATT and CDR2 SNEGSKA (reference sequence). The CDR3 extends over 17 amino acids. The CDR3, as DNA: TGCAGTGCCCGACGACCCCCAAACCGGGACACCGGCTATGGCTACACCTTC. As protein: CSARRPPNRDTGYGYTF.